The 13 T cell receptor beta chains presented below share a single source sample, sequenced in a study of OX40 agonist ivuxolimab in advanced cancers. The repertoire was sequenced with immunoSEQ multiplex PCR; TCRdb's copy has only in-frame clones and lacks some. The repertoire holds about 83,000 clones, with about nine tenths as singletons. Sequencing was performed on CD4+ or CD8+ T cells sorted from blood, taken in a trial of the OX40 agonist ivuxolimab. The receptors shown here come from an adult with an advanced solid tumor such as melanoma, head and neck, liver or kidney cancer.

The chain has TRBV9 and TRBJ2-3; D is uncertain. There are 15 residues in the CDR3. Germline loops: CDR1 SGDLS, CDR2 YYNGEE. The V gene lost 0 bases and the J gene lost 2 bases, with 10 bases spanning the gap. The CDR3 reads CASSVGGQNTDTQYF. As DNA, the CDR3 is TGTGCCAGCAGCGTAGGCGGCCAAAACACAGATACGCAGTATTTT.

This clone was seen a single time. The chain joins TRBV7-8 to TRBJ2-3; D uncertain. V gave up 0 bases and J gave up 0 bases, with 13 bases separating them. The CDR3 is 17 residues long. Germline V CDR1 and CDR2: SGHVS, FQNEAQ. CDR3 sequence (DNA): TGTGCCAGCAGCTTAGCAGGATCTATAATCAGCACAGATACGCAGTATTTT. This translates into CASSLAGSIISTDTQYF. Combining the CDR3 with reference TRBV7-8 and TRBJ2-3 gives the whole variable domain GAGVSQSPRYKVAKRGQDVALRCDPISGHVSLFWYQQALGQGPEFLTYFQNEAQLDKSGLPSDRFFAERPEGSVSTLKIQRTQQEDSAVYLCASSLAGSIISTDTQYFGPGTRLTVL.

The genes are TRBV29-1 and TRBJ2-1; 8 positions agree with TRBD2. CDR1 is SQVTM, CDR2 ANQGSEA, per germline. This CDR3 is 13 amino acids long. V shed 5 bases, J shed 8 bases, and the junction held 8 bases outside the gene matches. CDR3 nucleotides: TGCAGCGTTTGGTATGCGGGGGGAGATGAGCAGTTCTTC. As protein: CSVWYAGGDEQFF.

This clone was observed a few times. This chain connects TRBV2 to TRBJ1-6; perhaps TRBD1 as D (5 bases). In germline, CDR1 is SNHLY, CDR2 FYNNEI. V was trimmed by 6 bases and J by 7 bases, leaving 13 bases between them. This CDR3 contains 14 residues. The CDR3 protein is CASSPAGGNSPLHF. CDR3 in DNA: TGTGCCAGCAGCCCCGCCGGGGGGAATTCACCCCTCCACTTT.

The rearrangement uses TRBV27 and TRBJ2-2; perhaps D is TRBD1 or TRBD2 (6 bases each). V gave up 0 bases and J gave up 4 bases, with 9 bases separating them. Germline lookup yields CDR1 MNHEY and CDR2 SMNVEV (reference sequence). CDR3 length: 15 residues. The CDR3: CASSLSRGGTGELFF. CDR3 bases: TGTGCCAGCAGTTTATCCAGGGGAGGCACCGGGGAGCTGTTTTTT.

V and J are TRBV6-4 and TRBJ2-2; the D is unclear. This CDR3 is built from 12 residues. From germline, CDR1 is MRHNA and CDR2 SNTAGT. Trimming removed 7 bases from V and 6 bases from J, with 9 bases in between. CDR3: CASKDPAGELFF. DNA for the CDR3: TGTGCCAGCAAGGATCCCGCCGGGGAGCTGTTTTTT.

Here the CDR3 reads CASSPPSRDRTDTQYF. CDR3 sequence (DNA): TGTGCCAGCTCACCGCCCAGCCGGGACAGAACAGATACGCAGTATTTT. This rearrangement joins TRBV18 to TRBJ2-3; TRBD1 matches at 7 bases. The CDR3 consists of 16 residues. The germline V gene encodes CDR1 KGHSH and CDR2 LQKENI. Trimming at V came to 3 bases and at J to 3 bases, leaving 9 bases not matched to a gene.

The chain recombines TRBV20-1 with TRBJ1-2; D not resolved. Germline lookup yields CDR1 DFQATT and CDR2 SNEGSKA (reference sequence). V gave up 6 bases and J gave up 10 bases, with 12 bases separating them. The CDR3 is 10 amino acids. CDR3 sequence reads: CSAAQESYTF. DNA of the CDR3: TGCAGTGCAGCTCAGGAGTCCTACACCTTC.

The V gene is TRBV30, the J gene TRBJ1-3; D remains unclear. The V end lost 3 bases, the J end lost 0 bases, and 6 bases lay between the germline ends. This CDR3 spans 13 amino acids. CDR1 is GTSNPN, CDR2 SVGIG, per germline (reference sequence). CDR3 bases: TGTGCCTGGAGACAGTCCTCTGGAAACACCATATATTTT. Its protein is CAWRQSSGNTIYF.

The DNA for the CDR3 is TGTGCCAGCAGCTTTTTCAGGGGAGAAAATGAAAAACTGTTTTTT. Encoded protein: CASSFFRGENEKLFF. V usage is TRBV7-8 and J usage is TRBJ1-4; D possibly corresponds to TRBD1 (6 bases). Germline V gives CDR1 SGHVS, CDR2 FQNEAQ. V lost 3 bases and J lost 5, with 13 bases in between. The CDR3 loop spans 15 amino acids.

The CDR3 bases are TGTGCCAGCTCACCACCAGGGGCGGGAGAAGGGGAGACCCAGTACTTC. This gives the protein CASSPPGAGEGETQYF. V usage is TRBV18 and J usage is TRBJ2-5; 7 nucleotides line up with TRBD2. The CDR3 totals 16 residues. CDR1 and CDR2 from the germline V gene are KGHSH and LQKENI. J was trimmed by 5 bases and V by 0 bases; bases with no gene match: 9.

The chain is built from TRBV10-1 and TRBJ2-1; D gene uncertain. Germline-derived CDR1 and CDR2 are WNHNN and SYGVQD (reference sequence). V lost 3 bases to trimming and J lost 2 bases, with 14 bases between them. The CDR3 contains 16 residues. DNA for the CDR3: TGCGCCAGCAGTGAAAGCTACCGGCGAGCCTACAATGAGCAGTTCTTC. It specifies CASSESYRRAYNEQFF.

V and J are TRBV27 and TRBJ1-4; 7 bases align to TRBD1. V lost 6 bases and J lost 3; bases outside the gene matches: 7. The CDR3 is 15 amino acids. Germline lookup yields CDR1 MNHEY and CDR2 SMNVEV (reference sequence). The CDR3 reads CASRTGTLSNEKLFF. The CDR3 nucleotides read TGTGCCAGCAGGACAGGGACCCTTTCTAATGAAAAACTGTTTTTT. Based on the CDR3 plus reference TRBV27 and TRBJ1-4, the full variable domain is EAQVTQNPRYLITVTGKKLTVTCSQNMNHEYMSWYRQDPGLGLRQIYYSMNVEVTDKGDVPEGYKVSRKEKRNFPLILESPSPNQTSLYFCASRTGTLSNEKLFFGSGTQLSVL.